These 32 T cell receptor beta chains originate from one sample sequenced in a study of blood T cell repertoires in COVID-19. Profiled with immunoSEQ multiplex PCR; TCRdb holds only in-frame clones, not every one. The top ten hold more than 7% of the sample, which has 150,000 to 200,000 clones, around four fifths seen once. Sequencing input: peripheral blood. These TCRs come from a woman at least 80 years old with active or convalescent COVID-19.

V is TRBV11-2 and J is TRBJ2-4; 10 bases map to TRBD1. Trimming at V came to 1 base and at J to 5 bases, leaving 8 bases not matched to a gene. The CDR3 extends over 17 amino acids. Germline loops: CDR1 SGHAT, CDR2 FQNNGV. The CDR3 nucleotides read TGTGCCAGCAGCTTAGTATTTGTAGGGACAGGGGAAAACATTCAGTACTTC. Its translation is CASSLVFVGTGENIQYF.

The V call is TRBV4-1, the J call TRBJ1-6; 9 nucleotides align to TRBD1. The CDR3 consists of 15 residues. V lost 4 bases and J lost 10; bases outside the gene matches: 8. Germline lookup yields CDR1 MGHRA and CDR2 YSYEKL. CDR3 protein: CASSRGGQGKSPLHF. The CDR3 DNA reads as TGCGCCAGCAGCCGCGGGGGACAGGGTAAATCACCCCTCCACTTT.

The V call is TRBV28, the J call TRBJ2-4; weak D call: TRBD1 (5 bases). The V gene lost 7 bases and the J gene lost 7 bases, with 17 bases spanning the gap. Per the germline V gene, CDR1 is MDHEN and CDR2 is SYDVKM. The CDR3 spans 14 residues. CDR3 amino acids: CASNPSQGPNIQYF. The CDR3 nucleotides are TGTGCCAGCAACCCCTCGCAGGGCCCCAACATTCAGTACTTC.

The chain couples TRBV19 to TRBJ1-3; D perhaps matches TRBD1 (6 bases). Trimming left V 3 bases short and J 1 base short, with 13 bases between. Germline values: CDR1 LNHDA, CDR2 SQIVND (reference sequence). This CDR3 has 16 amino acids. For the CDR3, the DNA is TGTGCCAGTAGTATTAGGGGGTCCGGGTCTGGAAACACCATATATTTT. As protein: CASSIRGSGSGNTIYF.

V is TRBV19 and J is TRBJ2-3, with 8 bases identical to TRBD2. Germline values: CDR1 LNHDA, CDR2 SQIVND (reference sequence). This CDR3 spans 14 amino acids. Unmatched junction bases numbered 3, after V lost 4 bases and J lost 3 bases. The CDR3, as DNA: TGTGCCAGTAGTAGTGAGCGGGGGACAGATACGCAGTATTTT. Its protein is CASSSERGTDTQYF.

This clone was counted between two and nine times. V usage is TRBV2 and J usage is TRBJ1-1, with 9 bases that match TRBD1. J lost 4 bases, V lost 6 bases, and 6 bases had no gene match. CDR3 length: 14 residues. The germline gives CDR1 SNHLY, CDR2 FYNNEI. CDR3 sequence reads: CASRVQGAGTEAFF. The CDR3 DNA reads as TGTGCCAGCAGAGTACAGGGGGCGGGCACTGAAGCTTTCTTT.

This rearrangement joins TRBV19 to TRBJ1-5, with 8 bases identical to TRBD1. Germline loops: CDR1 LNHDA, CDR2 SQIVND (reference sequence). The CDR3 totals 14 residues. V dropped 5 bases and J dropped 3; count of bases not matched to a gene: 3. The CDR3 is CASSGQGNNQPQHF. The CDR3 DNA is TGTGCCAGTAGTGGACAGGGTAACAATCAGCCCCAGCATTTT.

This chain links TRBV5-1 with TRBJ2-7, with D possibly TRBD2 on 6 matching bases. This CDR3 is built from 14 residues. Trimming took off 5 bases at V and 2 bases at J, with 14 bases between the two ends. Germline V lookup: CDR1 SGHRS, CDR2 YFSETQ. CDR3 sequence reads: CASRGGTATYEQYF. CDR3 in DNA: TGCGCCAGCAGGGGCGGGACGGCTACCTACGAGCAGTACTTC. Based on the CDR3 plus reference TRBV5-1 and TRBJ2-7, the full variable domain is KAGVTQTPRYLIKTRGQQVTLSCSPISGHRSVSWYQQTPGQGLQFLFEYFSETQRNKGNFPGRFSGRQFSNSRSEMNVSTLELGDSALYLCASRGGTATYEQYFGPGTRLTVT.

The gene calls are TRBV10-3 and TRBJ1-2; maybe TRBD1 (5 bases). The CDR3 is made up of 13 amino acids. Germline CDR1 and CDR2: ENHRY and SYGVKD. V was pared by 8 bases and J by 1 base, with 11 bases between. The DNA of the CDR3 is TGTGCCATCGGACAACTCATTAACTATGGCTACACCTTC. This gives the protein CAIGQLINYGYTF.

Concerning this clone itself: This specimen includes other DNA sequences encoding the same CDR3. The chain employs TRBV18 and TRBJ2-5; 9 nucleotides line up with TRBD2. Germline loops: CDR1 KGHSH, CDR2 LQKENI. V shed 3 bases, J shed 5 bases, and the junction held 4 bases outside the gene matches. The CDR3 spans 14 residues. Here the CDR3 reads CASSPGLARETQYF. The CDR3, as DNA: TGTGCCAGCTCACCGGGACTAGCTAGGGAGACCCAGTACTTC.

The CDR3 nucleotides read TGTGCCAGCAGCCCTAGGCCGGGACAGGGGTCCGAGCAGTACTTC. Translating it yields CASSPRPGQGSEQYF. The chain combines TRBV7-9 with TRBJ2-7, with 10 bases lining up with TRBD1. The germline gives CDR1 SEHNR, CDR2 FQNEAQ (reference sequence). V shed 5 bases and J 6 bases; nucleotides not matched to a gene: 10. The CDR3 length is 15 residues.

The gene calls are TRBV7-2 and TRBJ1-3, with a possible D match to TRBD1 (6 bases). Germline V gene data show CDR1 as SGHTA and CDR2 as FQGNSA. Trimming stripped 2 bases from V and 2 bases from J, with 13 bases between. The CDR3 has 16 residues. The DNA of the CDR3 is TGTGCCAGCAGCTTAATCGCGGGGGCCACTGGAAACACCATATATTTT. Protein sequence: CASSLIAGATGNTIYF.

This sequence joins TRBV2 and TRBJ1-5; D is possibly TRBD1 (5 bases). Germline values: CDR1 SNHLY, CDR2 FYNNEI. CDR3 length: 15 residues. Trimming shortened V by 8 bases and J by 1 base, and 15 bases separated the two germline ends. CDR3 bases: TGTGCCAGCTCTCGGGACTCCGGGAGCAATCAGCCCCAGCATTTT. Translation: CASSRDSGSNQPQHF.

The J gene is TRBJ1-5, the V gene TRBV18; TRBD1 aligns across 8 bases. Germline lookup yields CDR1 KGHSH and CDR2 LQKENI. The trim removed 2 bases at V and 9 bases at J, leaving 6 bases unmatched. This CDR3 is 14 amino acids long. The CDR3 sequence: CASSPSQGTGPQHF. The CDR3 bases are TGTGCCAGCTCACCAAGTCAGGGGACAGGGCCCCAGCATTTT.

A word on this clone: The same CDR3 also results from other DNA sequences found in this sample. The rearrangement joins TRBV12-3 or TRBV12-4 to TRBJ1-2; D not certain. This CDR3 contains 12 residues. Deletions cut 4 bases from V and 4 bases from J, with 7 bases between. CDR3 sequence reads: CASSSGSYGYTF. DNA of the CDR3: TGTGCCAGCAGTTCGGGAAGCTATGGCTACACCTTC.

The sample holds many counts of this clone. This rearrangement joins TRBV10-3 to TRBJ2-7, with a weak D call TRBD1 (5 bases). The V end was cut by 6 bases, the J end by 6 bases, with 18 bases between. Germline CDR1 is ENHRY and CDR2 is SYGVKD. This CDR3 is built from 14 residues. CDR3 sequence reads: CAISLLQTVGEQYF. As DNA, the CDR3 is TGTGCCATCAGCCTACTCCAGACAGTAGGCGAGCAGTACTTC.

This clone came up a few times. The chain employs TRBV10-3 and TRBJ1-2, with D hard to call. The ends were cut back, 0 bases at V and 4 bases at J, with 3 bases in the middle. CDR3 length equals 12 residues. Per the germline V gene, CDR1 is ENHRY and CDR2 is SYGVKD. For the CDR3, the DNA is TGTGCCATCAGTGAGTCCGGCTATGGCTACACCTTC. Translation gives CAISESGYGYTF.

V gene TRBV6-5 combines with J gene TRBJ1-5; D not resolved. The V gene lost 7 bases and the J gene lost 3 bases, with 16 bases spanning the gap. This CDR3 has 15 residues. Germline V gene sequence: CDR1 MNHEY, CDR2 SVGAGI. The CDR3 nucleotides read TGTGCCAGCACCAACACTGCGGGTCCCAATCAGCCCCAGCATTTT. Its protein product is CASTNTAGPNQPQHF.

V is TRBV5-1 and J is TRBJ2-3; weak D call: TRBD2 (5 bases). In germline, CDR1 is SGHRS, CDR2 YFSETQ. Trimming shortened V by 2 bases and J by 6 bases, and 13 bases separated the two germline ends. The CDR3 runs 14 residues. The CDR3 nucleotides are TGCGCCAGCAGCTTAGAGGGCCTCACGGATACGCAGTATTTT. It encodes CASSLEGLTDTQYF. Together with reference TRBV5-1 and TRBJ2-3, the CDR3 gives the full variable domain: KAGVTQTPRYLIKTRGQQVTLSCSPISGHRSVSWYQQTPGQGLQFLFEYFSETQRNKGNFPGRFSGRQFSNSRSEMNVSTLELGDSALYLCASSLEGLTDTQYFGPGTRLTVL.

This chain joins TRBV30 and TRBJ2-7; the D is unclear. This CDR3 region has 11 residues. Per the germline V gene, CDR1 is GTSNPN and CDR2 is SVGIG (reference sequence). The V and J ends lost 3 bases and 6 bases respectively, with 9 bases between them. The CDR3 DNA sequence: TGTGCCTGGAGCGCGGCCCTCGAGCAGTACTTC. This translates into CAWSAALEQYF.

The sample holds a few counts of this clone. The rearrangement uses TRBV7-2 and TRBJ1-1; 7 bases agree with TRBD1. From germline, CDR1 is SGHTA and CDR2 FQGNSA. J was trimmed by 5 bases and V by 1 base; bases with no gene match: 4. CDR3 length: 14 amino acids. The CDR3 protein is CASSLEGARTEAFF. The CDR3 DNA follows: TGTGCCAGCAGCTTAGAGGGGGCCCGAACTGAAGCTTTCTTT.

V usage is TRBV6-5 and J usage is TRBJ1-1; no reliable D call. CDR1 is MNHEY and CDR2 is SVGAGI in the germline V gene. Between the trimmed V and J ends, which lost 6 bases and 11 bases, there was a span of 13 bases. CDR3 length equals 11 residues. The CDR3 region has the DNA TGTGCCAGCAGCCGACCCGGGAGTGCTTTCTTT. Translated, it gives CASSRPGSAFF.

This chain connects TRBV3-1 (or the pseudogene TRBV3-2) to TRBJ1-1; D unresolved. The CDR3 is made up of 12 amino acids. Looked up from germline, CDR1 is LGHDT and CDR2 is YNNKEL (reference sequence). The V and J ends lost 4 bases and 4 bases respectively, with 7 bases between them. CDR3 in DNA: TGTGCCAGCAGCCCCCGAGGCACTGAAGCTTTCTTT. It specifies CASSPRGTEAFF.

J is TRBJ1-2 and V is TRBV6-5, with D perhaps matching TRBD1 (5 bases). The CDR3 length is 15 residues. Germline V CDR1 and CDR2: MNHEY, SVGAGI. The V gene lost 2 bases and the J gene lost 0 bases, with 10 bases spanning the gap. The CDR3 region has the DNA TGTGCCAGCAGTTACAGGGGAACAGCTAACTATGGCTACACCTTC. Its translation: CASSYRGTANYGYTF.

The CDR3 bases are TGTGCCAGCAGTTTACAGGAGAACACTGAAGCTTTCTTT. This encodes CASSLQENTEAFF. The chain recombines TRBV19 with TRBJ1-1; tentatively, D is TRBD1 (5 bases). Deletions cut 9 bases from V and 1 base from J, with 12 bases between. The CDR3 runs 13 residues. Per germline, CDR1 LNHDA and CDR2 SQIVND (reference sequence).

The chain's CDR3 is CASSLSGDRWGLTGELFF. The CDR3 nucleotides read TGTGCCAGCAGCTTATCAGGGGACAGATGGGGACTCACCGGGGAGCTGTTTTTT. The chain links TRBV7-2 to TRBJ2-2; weak D call: TRBD1 (7 bases). The germline V gene encodes CDR1 SGHTA and CDR2 FQGNSA. Trimming removed 2 bases at V and 4 bases at J, with 20 bases between. The CDR3 is 18 residues long.

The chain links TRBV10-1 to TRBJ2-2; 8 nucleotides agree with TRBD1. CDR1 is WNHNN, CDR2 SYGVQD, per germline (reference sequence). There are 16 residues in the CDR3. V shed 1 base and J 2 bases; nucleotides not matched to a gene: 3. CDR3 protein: CASSELPGGNTGELFF. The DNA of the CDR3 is TGCGCCAGCAGTGAGTTGCCAGGGGGCAACACCGGGGAGCTGTTTTTT.

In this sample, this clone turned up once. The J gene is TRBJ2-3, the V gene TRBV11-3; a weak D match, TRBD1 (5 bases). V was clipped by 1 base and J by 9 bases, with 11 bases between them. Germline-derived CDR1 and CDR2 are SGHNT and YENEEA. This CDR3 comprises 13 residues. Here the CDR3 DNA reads TGTGCCAGCAGCTTAGGCCAGGGCAGGACGCAGTATTTT. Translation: CASSLGQGRTQYF.

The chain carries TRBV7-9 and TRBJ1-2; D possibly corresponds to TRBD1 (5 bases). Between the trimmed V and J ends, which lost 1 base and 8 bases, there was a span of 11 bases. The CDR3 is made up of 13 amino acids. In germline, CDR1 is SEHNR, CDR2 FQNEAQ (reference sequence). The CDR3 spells CASSLVGGVGYTF. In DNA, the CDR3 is TGTGCCAGCAGCTTAGTCGGGGGAGTCGGCTACACCTTC.

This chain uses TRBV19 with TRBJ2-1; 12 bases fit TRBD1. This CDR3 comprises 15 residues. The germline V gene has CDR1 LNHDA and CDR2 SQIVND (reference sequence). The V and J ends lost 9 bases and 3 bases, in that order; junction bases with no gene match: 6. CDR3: CASTGTGGIYNEQFF. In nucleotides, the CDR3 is TGTGCCAGCACCGGGACAGGGGGCATCTACAATGAGCAGTTCTTC. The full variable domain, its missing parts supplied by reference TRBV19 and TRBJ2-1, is DGGITQSPKYLFRKEGQNVTLSCEQNLNHDAMYWYRQDPGQGLRLIYYSQIVNDFQKGDIAEGYSVSREKKESFPLTVTSAQKNPTAFYLCASTGTGGIYNEQFFGPGTRLTVL.

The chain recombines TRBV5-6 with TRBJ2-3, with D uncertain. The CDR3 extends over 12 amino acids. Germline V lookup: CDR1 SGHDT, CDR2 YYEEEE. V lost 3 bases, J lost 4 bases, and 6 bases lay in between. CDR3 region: CASSSVPDTQYF. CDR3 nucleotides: TGTGCCAGCAGCTCAGTCCCAGATACGCAGTATTTT.

The CDR3 reads CASRMGGTGAYEQYF. The DNA for the CDR3 is TGTGCCAGCAGAATGGGCGGGACCGGGGCCTACGAGCAGTACTTC. This rearrangement joins TRBV28 to TRBJ2-7, with D perhaps matching TRBD2 (6 bases). V gave up 6 bases and J gave up 2 bases, with 17 bases separating them. Germline V lookup: CDR1 MDHEN, CDR2 SYDVKM. The CDR3 has 15 residues.